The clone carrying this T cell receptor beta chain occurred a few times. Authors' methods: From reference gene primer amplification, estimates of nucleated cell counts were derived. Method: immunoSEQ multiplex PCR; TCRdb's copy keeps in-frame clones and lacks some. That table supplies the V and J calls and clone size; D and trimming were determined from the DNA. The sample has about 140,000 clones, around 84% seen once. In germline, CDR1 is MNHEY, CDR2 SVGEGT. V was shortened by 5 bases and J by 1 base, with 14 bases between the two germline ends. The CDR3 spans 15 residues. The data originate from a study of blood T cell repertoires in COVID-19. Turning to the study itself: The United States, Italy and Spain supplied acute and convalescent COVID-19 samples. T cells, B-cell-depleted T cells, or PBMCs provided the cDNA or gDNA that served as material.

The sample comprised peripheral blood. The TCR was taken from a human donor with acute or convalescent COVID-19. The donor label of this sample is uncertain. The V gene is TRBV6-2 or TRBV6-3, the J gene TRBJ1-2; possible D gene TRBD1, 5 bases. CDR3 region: CASSKRTGVNYGYTF. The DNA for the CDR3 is TGTGCCAGCAGTAAACGGACGGGGGTTAACTATGGCTACACCTTC.